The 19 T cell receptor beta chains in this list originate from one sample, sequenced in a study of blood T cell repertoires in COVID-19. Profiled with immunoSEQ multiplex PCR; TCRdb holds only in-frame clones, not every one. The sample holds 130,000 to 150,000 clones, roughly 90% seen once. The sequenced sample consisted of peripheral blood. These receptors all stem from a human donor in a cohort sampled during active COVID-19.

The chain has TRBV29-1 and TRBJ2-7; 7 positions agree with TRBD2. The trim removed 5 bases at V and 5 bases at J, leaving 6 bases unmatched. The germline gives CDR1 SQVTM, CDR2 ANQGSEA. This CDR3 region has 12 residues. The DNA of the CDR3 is TGCAGCGTTAAGCGGGATTCTAACGAGCAGTACTTC. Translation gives CSVKRDSNEQYF.

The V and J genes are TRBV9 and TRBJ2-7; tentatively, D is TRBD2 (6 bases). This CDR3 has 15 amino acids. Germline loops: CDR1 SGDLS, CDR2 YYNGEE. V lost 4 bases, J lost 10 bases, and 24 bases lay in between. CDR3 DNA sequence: TGTGCCAGCAGCTCCCGGGACTCCGGCTCGGGGCGTCAGTACTTC. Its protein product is CASSSRDSGSGRQYF.

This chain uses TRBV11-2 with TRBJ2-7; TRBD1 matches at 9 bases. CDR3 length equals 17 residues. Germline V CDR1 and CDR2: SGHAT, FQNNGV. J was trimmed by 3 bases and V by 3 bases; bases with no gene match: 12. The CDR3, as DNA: TGTGCCAGCAGCTTGGGTCCCGAGACGACAGGGGGCTACGAGCAGTACTTC. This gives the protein CASSLGPETTGGYEQYF.

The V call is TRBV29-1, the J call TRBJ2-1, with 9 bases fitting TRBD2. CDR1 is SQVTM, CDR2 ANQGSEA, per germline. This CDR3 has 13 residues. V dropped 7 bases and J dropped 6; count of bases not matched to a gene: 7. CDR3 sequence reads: CSGYSGGLNEQFF. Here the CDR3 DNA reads TGCAGCGGATACAGCGGGGGGCTCAATGAGCAGTTCTTC.

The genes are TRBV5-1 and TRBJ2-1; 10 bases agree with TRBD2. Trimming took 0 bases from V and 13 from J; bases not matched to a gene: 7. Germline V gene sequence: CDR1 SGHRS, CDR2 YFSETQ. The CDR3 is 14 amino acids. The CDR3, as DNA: TGCGCCAGCAGCTTGGAGGCTAGCGGGAGTAGTCAGTTCTTC. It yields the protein CASSLEASGSSQFF.

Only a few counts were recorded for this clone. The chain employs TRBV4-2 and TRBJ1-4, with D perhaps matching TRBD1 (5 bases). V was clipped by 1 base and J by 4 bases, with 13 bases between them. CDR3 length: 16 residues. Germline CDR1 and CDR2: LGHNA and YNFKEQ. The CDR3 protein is CASSQAQGQSNEKLFF. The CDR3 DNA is TGTGCCAGCAGCCAAGCCCAGGGCCAAAGTAATGAAAAACTGTTTTTT.

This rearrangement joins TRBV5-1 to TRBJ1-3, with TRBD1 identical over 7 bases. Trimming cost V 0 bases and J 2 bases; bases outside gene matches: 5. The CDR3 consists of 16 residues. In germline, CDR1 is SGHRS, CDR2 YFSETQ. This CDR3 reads CASSLAFGTAGNTIYF. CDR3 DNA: TGCGCCAGCAGCTTGGCCTTCGGGACAGCTGGAAACACCATATATTTT.

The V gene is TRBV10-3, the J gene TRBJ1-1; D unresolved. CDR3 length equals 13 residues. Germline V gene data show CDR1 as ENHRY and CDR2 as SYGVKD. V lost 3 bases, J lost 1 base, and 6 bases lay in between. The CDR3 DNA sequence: TGTGCCATCAGTGATCAGTCGAACACTGAAGCTTTCTTT. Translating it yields CAISDQSNTEAFF.

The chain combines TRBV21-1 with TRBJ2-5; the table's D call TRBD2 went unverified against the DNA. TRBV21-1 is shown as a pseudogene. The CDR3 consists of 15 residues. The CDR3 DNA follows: TGTGCCAGCAGCAAAGTCCGAAACGGGGGGGAGACCCAGTACTTC. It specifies CASSKVRNGGETQYF.

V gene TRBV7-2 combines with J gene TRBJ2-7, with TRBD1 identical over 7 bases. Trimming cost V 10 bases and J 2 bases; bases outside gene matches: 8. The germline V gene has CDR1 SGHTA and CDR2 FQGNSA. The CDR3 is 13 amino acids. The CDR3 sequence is CATSGQAPYEQYF. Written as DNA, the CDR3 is TGTGCCACATCCGGACAGGCCCCCTACGAGCAGTACTTC.

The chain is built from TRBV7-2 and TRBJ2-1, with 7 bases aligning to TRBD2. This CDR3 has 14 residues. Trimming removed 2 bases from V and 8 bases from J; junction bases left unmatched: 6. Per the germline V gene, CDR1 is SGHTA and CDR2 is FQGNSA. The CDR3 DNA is TGTGCCAGCAGCTTATATAGGGGAGGGGATGAGCAGTTCTTC. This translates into CASSLYRGGDEQFF.

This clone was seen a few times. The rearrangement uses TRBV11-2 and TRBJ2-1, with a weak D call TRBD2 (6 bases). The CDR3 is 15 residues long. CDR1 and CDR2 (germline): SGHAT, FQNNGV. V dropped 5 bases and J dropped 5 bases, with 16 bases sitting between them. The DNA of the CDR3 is TGTGCCAGCAGCCCGGGACTCCGTCTGAACAATGAGCAGTTCTTC. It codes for CASSPGLRLNNEQFF.

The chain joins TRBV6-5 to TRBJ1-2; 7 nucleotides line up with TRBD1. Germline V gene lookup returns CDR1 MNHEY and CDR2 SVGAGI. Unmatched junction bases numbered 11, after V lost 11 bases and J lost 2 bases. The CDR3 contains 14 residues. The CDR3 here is CAGNTGAGNYGYTF. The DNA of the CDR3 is TGTGCCGGCAACACAGGGGCCGGAAACTATGGCTACACCTTC.

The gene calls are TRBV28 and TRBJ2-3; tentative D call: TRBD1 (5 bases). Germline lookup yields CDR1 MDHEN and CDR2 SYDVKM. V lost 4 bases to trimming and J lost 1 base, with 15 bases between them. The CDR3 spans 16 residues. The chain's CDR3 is CASSSRRVGGTDTQYF. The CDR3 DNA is TGTGCCAGCAGTTCCCGACGAGTAGGGGGCACAGATACGCAGTATTTT. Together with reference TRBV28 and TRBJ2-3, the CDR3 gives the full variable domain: DVKVTQSSRYLVKRTGEKVFLECVQDMDHENMFWYRQDPGLGLRLIYFSYDVKMKEKGDIPEGYSVSREKKERFSLILESASTNQTSMYLCASSSRRVGGTDTQYFGPGTRLTVL.

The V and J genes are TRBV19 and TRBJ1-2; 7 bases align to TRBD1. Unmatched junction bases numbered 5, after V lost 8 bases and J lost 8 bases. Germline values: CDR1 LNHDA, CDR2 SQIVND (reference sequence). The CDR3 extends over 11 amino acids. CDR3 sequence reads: CASSGGQGYTF. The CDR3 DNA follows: TGTGCCAGTTCAGGGGGTCAAGGCTACACCTTC.

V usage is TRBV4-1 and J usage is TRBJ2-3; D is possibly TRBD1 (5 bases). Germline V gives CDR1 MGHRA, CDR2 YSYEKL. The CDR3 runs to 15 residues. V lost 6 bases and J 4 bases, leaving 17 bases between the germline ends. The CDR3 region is CASSVAQGSPDTQYF. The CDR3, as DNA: TGCGCCAGCAGTGTGGCCCAGGGTAGCCCAGATACGCAGTATTTT.

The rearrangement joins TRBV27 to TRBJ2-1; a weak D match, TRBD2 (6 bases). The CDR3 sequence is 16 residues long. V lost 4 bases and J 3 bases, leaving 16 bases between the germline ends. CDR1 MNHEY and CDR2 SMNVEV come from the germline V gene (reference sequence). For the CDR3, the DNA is TGTGCCAGCAGTTCGGAGGGGAGTGGAAACTACAATGAGCAGTTCTTC. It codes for CASSSEGSGNYNEQFF.

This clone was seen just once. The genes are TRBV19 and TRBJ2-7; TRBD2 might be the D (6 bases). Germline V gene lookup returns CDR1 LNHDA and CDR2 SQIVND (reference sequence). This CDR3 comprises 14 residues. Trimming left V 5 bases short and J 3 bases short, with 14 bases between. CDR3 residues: CASSGQGLFYEQYF. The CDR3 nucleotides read TGTGCCAGTAGTGGGCAGGGACTTTTCTACGAGCAGTACTTC.

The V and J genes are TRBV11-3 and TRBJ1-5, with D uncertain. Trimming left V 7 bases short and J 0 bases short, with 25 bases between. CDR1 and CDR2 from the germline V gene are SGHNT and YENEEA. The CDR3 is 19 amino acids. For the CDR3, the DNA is TGTGCCAGCAACCCCGGAGGAGGTGTTGAGGGATATAGCAATCAGCCCCAGCATTTT. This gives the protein CASNPGGGVEGYSNQPQHF.